These T cell receptor beta chains were read from a single sample in a study of blood T cells in healthy people across ages. TCRdb itself ran the 5' RACE reads through MiXCR, one entry per CDR3 protein. The sample yields 650,000 to 1,000,000 distinct CDR3 sequences, around 36% seen once. Material: blood. The receptors were sampled from a man aged 18 to 29 in good health. Each CDR3 is given without its conserved first and last residue. Each record gives: V gene, J gene, CDR3 protein.

>TRBV21-1|TRBJ2-4
ASYPQGGQNIQY
>TRBV4-1|.
ASSQVEGTFYNEQY
>TRBV12-3/TRBV12-4|TRBJ1-2
ASSLALEQGGSGYT
>TRBV20-1|TRBJ2-3
SARGPAGITDTQY
>TRBV7-2|TRBJ2-1
ASSPGAGGYNEQF
>TRBV27|TRBJ2-1
ASSSSPGRGSYNEQF
>TRBV20-1|TRBJ2-1
SATKIKGGRNEQF
>TRBV6-6|.
ASNLSEYSFYEQY
>TRBV5-1|TRBJ2-5
ASSLESGAETQY
>TRBV7-9|TRBJ2-1
ASSLLGQGPYYNEQF
>TRBV7-7|TRBJ2-5
ASSLLDSPVETQY
>TRBV6-1|TRBJ1-1
ASSLWRGGGRNTEAF
>TRBV12-3/TRBV12-4|TRBJ1-2
DSSFGRHHYT